The rows below give T cell receptor beta chains drawn from one sample of a study of cytomegalovirus exposure and HLA in healthy donors. Sequencing was performed with immunoSEQ multiplex PCR; in TCRdb, only in-frame clones are kept and a portion is missing. Of approximately 270,000 clones listed, 90% are singletons. Sequencing input: PBMCs. These receptors originate from a woman younger than 30 in good health and CMV-seronegative. CDR3s include the opening cysteine and the closing phenylalanine or tryptophan. A D gene is named only where the DNA matches it firmly. A clone size is listed for some rows: how often the clone was seen (once, few, many), or a class if it is expanded.

>NA|TRBV28|TRBJ1-5|NA
TGTGCCAGCAGCCCTCGCGGTTATAGCAATCAGCCCCAGCATTTT
CASSPRGYSNQPQHF
>NA|TRBV16|TRBJ1-2|NA
TGTGCCAGCAGCCAAAGGACGGGACACCTCTATGGCTACACCTTC
CASSQRTGHLYGYTF
>NA|TRBV14|TRBJ2-5|NA
TGTGCCAGCAGCCAGGGAGTTATGGAAGGAGGAGAGACCCAGTACTTC
CASSQGVMEGGETQYF
>NA|TRBV4-1|TRBJ1-4|NA
TGCGCCAGCAGCCAAGACTCAGGGGACGAAAAACTGTTTTTT
CASSQDSGDEKLFF
>TRBD2|TRBV28|TRBJ2-3|NA
TGTGCCAGCATTGGCGGGGGGGCTGGGACAGATACGCAGTATTTT
CASIGGGAGTDTQYF
>NA|TRBV7-8|TRBJ2-2|once
TGTGCCAGCGGACCGACAGGACTGGAGCTGTTTTTT
CASGPTGLELFF
>TRBD2|TRBV7-6|TRBJ2-1|NA
TGTGCCAGCAGCTTAGAAGGGACTAGCGGGGCCGAGCAGTTCTTC
CASSLEGTSGAEQFF
>TRBD2|TRBV4-1|TRBJ2-2|NA
TGCGCCAGCAGCCAAGGGCGGGGGGGCCTGGCCGGGGAGCTGTTTTTT
CASSQGRGGLAGELFF
>NA|TRBV10-2|TRBJ2-7|NA
TGCGCCACCTTAACAGGGTTCGGCTACGAGCAGTACTTC
CATLTGFGYEQYF
>TRBD2|TRBV18|TRBJ2-3|NA
TGTGCCAGCTCACCGCGCGGGGGGGCCACAGATACGCAGTATTTT
CASSPRGGATDTQYF
>TRBD1|TRBV2|TRBJ2-7|NA
TGTGCCAGCAGGGGACAGGGGGCTTTCTACGAGCAGTACTTC
CASRGQGAFYEQYF
>NA|TRBV2|TRBJ1-2|once
TGTGCCAGCAGTCGATCCCGACGGGACTTTAACTATGGCTACACCTTC
CASSRSRRDFNYGYTF
>NA|TRBV5-1|TRBJ2-3|NA
TGCGCCAGCGGCCCGCCAGATACGCAGTATTTT
CASGPPDTQYF
>TRBD2|TRBV10-3|TRBJ2-5|NA
TGTGCCATCAGTGGTTCTAGCGCGGGGGGGAAAGAGACCCAGTACTTC
CAISGSSAGGKETQYF
>TRBD1|TRBV30|TRBJ2-1|NA
TGTGCCTGGAGCCGGACAGGGGTCGGCAATGAGCAGTTCTTC
CAWSRTGVGNEQFF
>NA|TRBV5-1|TRBJ1-3|NA
TGCGCCAGCAGCTCGGGGAATGGAAACACCATATATTTT
CASSSGNGNTIYF
>TRBD1|TRBV6-1|TRBJ2-1|NA
TGTGCCAGCAGTGAATTCAGGGGGCCCTACAATGAGCAGTTCTTC
CASSEFRGPYNEQFF